Listed below are T cell receptor beta chains from one sample, sequenced in a study of T cell responses to AZD1222 COVID-19 vaccine. Profiling relied on immunoSEQ multiplex PCR, and the TCRdb table lists in-frame clones only, not all of them. Of approximately 100,000 clones in the sample, approximately 89% were seen once. Sequencing used peripheral blood, obtained 28 days after the second AZD1222 dose. The origin of the receptors is an adult who received the AZD1222 COVID-19 vaccine. The CDR3 runs from the conserved cysteine through the conserved F or W. Each record gives: D gene, J gene, CDR3 length, clone size, V gene, CDR3 protein, CDR3 DNA. D genes are given only for firm matches. Clone size, where shown, is once, few, many, or a class for clones that have expanded.

>-|TRBJ1-1|14|-|TRBV3-1/TRBV3-2
CASSQGQPNTEAFF
TGTGCCAGCAGCCAAGGACAGCCGAACACTGAAGCTTTCTTT
>-|TRBJ1-2|13|-|TRBV10-3
CAISTPGERGYTF
TGTGCCATCAGTACCCCAGGGGAGCGGGGCTACACCTTC
>-|TRBJ1-2|13|once|TRBV5-4
CASSSTGSNGYTF
TGTGCCAGCAGCTCTACAGGGAGTAATGGCTACACCTTC
>-|TRBJ2-5|12|-|TRBV16
CASSQGPETQYF
TGTGCCAGCAGCCAAGGTCCGGAGACCCAGTACTTC
>-|TRBJ2-7|15|few|TRBV30
CAWSGGDTNLPEQYF
TGTGCCTGGAGTGGTGGAGACACGAACCTACCGGAGCAGTACTTC
>TRBD1|TRBJ1-2|14|-|TRBV6-5
CASSPVTGPYGYTF
TGTGCCAGCAGCCCGGTGACAGGGCCCTATGGCTACACCTTC
>TRBD1|TRBJ2-3|19|-|TRBV30
CAWSPGTGTTRMSTDTQYF
TGTGCCTGGAGCCCCGGGACAGGGACTACCCGAATGAGCACAGATACGCAGTATTTT
>-|TRBJ1-5|20|-|TRBV6-1
CASSVRKREGRPYSNQPQHF
TGTGCCAGCAGTGTCCGAAAAAGGGAGGGGCGGCCGTATAGCAATCAGCCCCAGCATTTT
>-|TRBJ2-5|15|-|TRBV28
CASSPWEGGQETQYF
TGTGCCAGCAGTCCTTGGGAGGGGGGACAAGAGACCCAGTACTTC
>-|TRBJ2-7|14|-|TRBV5-1
CASSLGGNSYEQYF
TGCGCCAGCAGCTTGGGTGGCAACTCCTACGAGCAGTACTTC
>TRBD2|TRBJ2-2|20|-|TRBV7-8
CASSFELASGRALNTGELFF
TGTGCCAGCAGCTTCGAGCTGGCTAGCGGGAGGGCCTTAAACACCGGGGAGCTGTTTTTT
>TRBD2|TRBJ2-3|15|-|TRBV18
CASSPIAGSTDTQYF
TGTGCCAGCTCACCTATAGCGGGGAGCACAGATACGCAGTATTTT
>-|TRBJ2-1|16|-|TRBV5-1
CASSLWETAGYNEQFF
TGCGCCAGCAGCTTATGGGAGACAGCGGGTTACAATGAGCAGTTCTTC
>-|TRBJ2-2|14|-|TRBV5-1
CASSLGPLAGELFF
TGCGCCAGCAGCTTGGGTCCTTTGGCCGGGGAGCTGTTTTTT
>TRBD2|TRBJ2-1|15|-|TRBV29-1
CSVPTSGRPYNEQFF
TGCAGCGTTCCGACTAGCGGGAGGCCCTACAATGAGCAGTTCTTC
>TRBD2|TRBJ2-2|18|few|TRBV4-1
CASSPRSGLADNTGELFF
TGCGCCAGCAGCCCTAGATCGGGACTAGCGGATAATACCGGGGAGCTGTTTTTT
>-|TRBJ1-2|14|-|TRBV15
CATSRDAGSYGYTF
TGTGCCACCAGCAGAGACGCAGGGTCATATGGCTACACCTTC
>-|TRBJ1-2|15|-|TRBV3-1/TRBV3-2
CASSQVGTGPDGYTF
TGTGCCAGCAGCCAAGTAGGTACAGGACCGGATGGCTACACCTTC
>-|TRBJ2-2|15|-|TRBV25-1
CASSPTRGPLGELFF
TGTGCCAGCAGTCCCACCCGGGGACCCCTCGGGGAGCTGTTTTTT
>TRBD2|TRBJ2-7|16|-|TRBV27
CASSLSPAGGPGEQYF
TGTGCCAGCAGTTTATCCCCAGCGGGGGGGCCGGGGGAGCAGTACTTC
>-|TRBJ1-2|13|-|TRBV4-2
CASTSGGGNGYTF
TGTGCCAGCACGTCCGGGGGAGGGAATGGCTACACCTTC
>TRBD2|TRBJ2-5|12|-|TRBV6-5
CASRLAGGTQYF
TGTGCCAGCAGACTAGCGGGGGGGACCCAGTACTTC
>TRBD1|TRBJ2-1|15|-|TRBV19
CASSIAGGPDNEQFF
TGTGCCAGTAGTATCGCAGGGGGCCCGGACAATGAGCAGTTCTTC
>-|TRBJ1-4|13|-|TRBV6-5
CASSSTWTDKLFF
TGTGCCAGCAGTTCGACATGGACTGATAAACTGTTTTTT
>-|TRBJ2-1|15|-|TRBV30
CAWRSLGQPNNEQFF
TGTGCCTGGAGATCTCTCGGACAGCCAAACAATGAGCAGTTCTTC
>-|TRBJ2-1|15|-|TRBV19
CASTLGLNSYNEQFF
TGTGCCAGTACTCTAGGACTAAACAGCTACAATGAGCAGTTCTTC
>-|TRBJ1-1|18|-|TRBV4-1
CASSQGEGDTLMNTEAFF
TGCGCCAGCAGCCAAGGGGAGGGGGACACCCTCATGAACACTGAAGCTTTCTTT
>-|TRBJ2-2|15|-|TRBV5-4
CASSFGGVQPGELFF
TGTGCCAGCAGCTTTGGGGGCGTACAGCCCGGGGAGCTGTTTTTT
>TRBD1|TRBJ2-7|11|-|TRBV29-1
CSVLRTGDQYF
TGCAGCGTCCTTCGGACAGGGGATCAGTACTTC
>-|TRBJ2-3|12|-|TRBV6-5
CASRNLADTQYF
TGTGCCAGCAGAAACCTAGCGGATACGCAGTATTTT
>-|TRBJ1-2|13|-|TRBV7-8
CASSPGSQGGYTF
TGTGCCAGCAGCCCCGGGTCCCAGGGCGGCTACACCTTC
>-|TRBJ2-1|15|-|TRBV9
CASSVEAETYNEQFF
TGTGCCAGCAGCGTAGAGGCCGAAACCTACAATGAGCAGTTCTTC
>-|TRBJ2-6|16|once|TRBV5-6
CASSPTPASGANVLTF
TGTGCCAGCAGCCCGACACCAGCCTCTGGGGCCAACGTCCTGACTTTC
>TRBD1|TRBJ1-4|15|-|TRBV4-1
CASSQAGTGNEKLFF
TGCGCCAGCAGCCAGGCCGGGACAGGGAATGAAAAACTGTTTTTT
>-|TRBJ2-2|16|-|TRBV29-1
CSVRSRAPGGTGELFF
TGCAGCGTTCGGAGTCGGGCCCCCGGGGGCACCGGGGAGCTGTTTTTT
>TRBD1|TRBJ1-6|14|-|TRBV27
CASSPGTGYSPLHF
TGTGCCAGCAGTCCTGGGACAGGATATTCACCCCTCCACTTT
>-|TRBJ2-1|15|-|TRBV5-1
CASSFGHKINNEQFF
TGCGCCAGCAGCTTCGGACACAAAATAAACAATGAGCAGTTCTTC
>TRBD1|TRBJ2-1|15|-|TRBV5-6
CASSLGTGVYNEQFF
TGTGCCAGCAGCTTGGGGACAGGGGTCTACAATGAGCAGTTCTTC
>TRBD1|TRBJ1-2|13|-|TRBV6-5
CASIQRTGNGYTF
TGTGCCAGCATTCAGAGGACAGGCAATGGCTACACCTTC
>-|TRBJ1-1|13|-|TRBV5-1
CASSGMGETEAFF
TGCGCCAGCAGCGGGATGGGGGAGACTGAAGCTTTCTTT
>-|TRBJ1-1|14|-|TRBV7-9
CASSALSMGGEAFF
TGTGCCAGCAGCGCCTTGTCTATGGGGGGCGAAGCTTTCTTT
>TRBD1|TRBJ2-3|15|-|TRBV7-7
CASSLGTGSTDTQYF
TGTGCTAGCAGCTTAGGGACAGGGTCCACAGATACGCAGTATTTT
>-|TRBJ1-2|15|-|TRBV9
CASSVFDKTNYGYTF
TGTGCCAGCAGCGTATTCGACAAGACTAACTATGGCTACACCTTC
>-|TRBJ1-3|16|-|TRBV2
CASSLDGQSSGNTIYF
TGTGCCAGCAGTTTGGACGGACAGTCCTCTGGAAACACCATATATTTT
>-|TRBJ1-1|15|-|TRBV30
CAWSVLTGRNTEAFF
TGTGCCTGGAGTGTATTGACAGGAAGGAACACTGAAGCTTTCTTT
>-|TRBJ2-3|11|-|TRBV7-2
CASSFFDTQYF
TGTGCCAGCAGCTTTTTCGATACGCAGTATTTT
>-|TRBJ2-3|11|once|TRBV7-8
CASSPLDTQYF
TGTGCCAGCAGCCCGCTAGATACGCAGTATTTT